The next 21 T cell receptor beta chains were all read from a single sample in a study of response to subunit inactivated influenza vaccine. TCRdb used MiXCR to reprocess the RT-PCR reads, holding one entry per CDR3 protein. Of over 150,000 distinct CDR3 sequences listed, 7.5% to 10% are singletons. Sequencing was performed on non-naive T cells sorted from PBMCs, taken on the day of vaccination. The receptors come from a man between 50 and 59 years old who received an inactivated influenza vaccine.

CDR3 loop: CASSQVLAGPYEQYF. The CDR3 DNA is TGCGCCAGCAGCCAAGTACTAGCGGGCCCCTACGAGCAGTACTTC. The chain combines TRBV4-1 with TRBJ2-7; 9 nucleotides align to TRBD2. CDR3 length equals 15 residues. Looked up from germline, CDR1 is MGHRA and CDR2 is YSYEKL. J lost 2 bases, V lost 1 base, and 3 bases had no gene match.

This clonotype was seen many times. The chain carries TRBV10-3 and TRBJ2-5, with 10 bases matching TRBD2. This CDR3 has 16 amino acids. V gave up 2 bases and J gave up 5 bases; unmatched junction bases: 8. Germline V gene sequence: CDR1 ENHRY, CDR2 SYGVKD. CDR3 sequence (DNA): TGTGCCATCAGTGAGCAGCGGGGGGGATTATTGGAGACCCAGTACTTC. Residues: CAISEQRGGLLETQYF.

This clonotype has ten or more counts. The chain recombines TRBV4-2 with TRBJ2-3; D uncertain. Germline V gene sequence: CDR1 LGHNA, CDR2 YNFKEQ. V was clipped by 0 bases and J by 0 bases, with 7 bases between them. CDR3 length equals 15 residues. The CDR3 DNA follows: TGTGCCAGCAGCCAAGAAGGCGACAGCACAGATACGCAGTATTTT. Its translation: CASSQEGDSTDTQYF.

The sample holds a few counts of this clonotype. The chain recombines TRBV15 with TRBJ2-5; no firm D call. Per the germline V gene, CDR1 is LNHNV and CDR2 is YYDKDF (reference sequence). V was clipped by 3 bases and J by 5 bases, with 7 bases between them. This CDR3 has 12 residues. The CDR3 DNA reads as TGTGCCACCAGCAGGGCCTTGGAGACCCAGTACTTC. Translated: CATSRALETQYF.

The chain couples TRBV6-2 or TRBV6-3 to TRBJ2-2; D is unresolved. Deletions cut 6 bases from V and 8 bases from J, with 10 bases between. CDR1 and CDR2 from the germline V gene are MNHEY and SVGEGT. CDR3 length: 12 residues. The CDR3 DNA follows: TGTGCCAGCAGCCACGGGCGGGGGGAGCTGTTTTTT. Translated, it gives CASSHGRGELFF.

The chain joins TRBV7-2 to TRBJ2-1; 7 positions match TRBD2. The CDR3 runs to 13 residues. Germline CDR1 and CDR2: SGHTA and FQGNSA. V trimming: 4 bases; J trimming: 7 bases; junction bases outside the gene matches: 4. The CDR3 sequence is CASSSLARNEQFF. The CDR3 DNA sequence: TGTGCCAGCAGCTCACTAGCGCGGAATGAGCAGTTCTTC.

This clonotype was counted a few times. This chain connects TRBV4-2 to TRBJ2-1, with a weak D call TRBD2 (6 bases). The CDR3 contains 14 residues. V was shortened by 0 bases and J by 8 bases, with 11 bases between the two germline ends. The germline CDR1 and CDR2 sequences are LGHNA and YNFKEQ. The CDR3 nucleotides are TGTGCCAGCAGCCAAGAGGGGGGAACCCATGAGCAGTTCTTC. Translated, it gives CASSQEGGTHEQFF.

This clonotype was recorded a few times. The chain joins TRBV25-1 to TRBJ2-2; TRBD2 agrees at 8 bases. The CDR3 consists of 16 residues. J lost 2 bases, V lost 5 bases, and 7 bases had no gene match. The germline CDR1 and CDR2 sequences are MGHDK and SYGVNS. CDR3 residues: CASSPLGGGNTGELFF. The DNA for the CDR3 is TGTGCCAGCAGTCCCCTCGGGGGGGGAAACACCGGGGAGCTGTTTTTT.

This clonotype appeared a few times. V and J are TRBV20-1 and TRBJ1-3, with D unresolved. V shed 3 bases and J shed 2 bases, with 8 bases lying between them. In germline, CDR1 is DFQATT, CDR2 SNEGSKA (reference sequence). The CDR3 runs 13 residues. The CDR3 is CSASDDPGNTIYF. The CDR3 bases are TGCAGTGCTAGTGACGACCCTGGAAACACCATATATTTT.

The J gene is TRBJ2-1, the V gene TRBV6-5; TRBD2 agrees at 13 bases. Germline CDR1 MNHEY, CDR2 SVGAGI. Trimming at V came to 2 bases and at J to 10 bases, leaving 8 bases not matched to a gene. The CDR3 is made up of 16 amino acids. CDR3 protein: CASSYPGLAGSGEQFF. The CDR3 nucleotides read TGTGCCAGCAGTTACCCGGGACTAGCGGGATCAGGGGAGCAGTTCTTC.

By share of the sample, this clonotype is medium-sized. This sequence joins TRBV10-3 and TRBJ2-5; TRBD1 matches at 9 bases. The CDR3 is 15 residues long. CDR1 and CDR2 (germline): ENHRY, SYGVKD. The V gene end was trimmed by 0 bases and the J gene end by 7 bases; junction bases not matched to a gene: 6. The DNA of the CDR3 is TGTGCCATCAGTGAGTCGGGACAGGGTGAAGGGACCCAGTACTTC. It is translated as CAISESGQGEGTQYF.

This clonotype was seen at least ten times. The genes are TRBV29-1 and TRBJ2-3; 8 bases map to TRBD2. With V trimmed by 3 bases and J by 3 bases, 5 bases remained unmatched. Germline V gene lookup returns CDR1 SQVTM and CDR2 ANQGSEA. This CDR3 region has 14 residues. Written as DNA, the CDR3 is TGCAGCGTTGAGACGGGAGGGCCTACAGATACGCAGTATTTT. This gives the protein CSVETGGPTDTQYF.

In this sample, this clonotype turned up many times. The chain couples TRBV12-3 or TRBV12-4 to TRBJ1-2; TRBD1 matches 9 bases. The CDR3 covers 14 residues. V gave up 8 bases and J gave up 7 bases; unmatched junction bases: 11. The CDR3, as DNA: TGTGCCAGCCCACCCCCGGGACAGGGATCTGGCTACACCTTC. Translation gives CASPPPGQGSGYTF.

This clonotype was observed a few times. This chain uses TRBV7-9 with TRBJ2-4; TRBD1 might be the D (6 bases). The germline V gene encodes CDR1 SEHNR and CDR2 FQNEAQ (reference sequence). The CDR3 runs 15 residues. Between the trimmed V and J ends, which lost 5 bases and 5 bases, there was a span of 16 bases. In DNA form, the CDR3 reads TGTGCCAGCAGCCAAACAGGGACCTTCGAAAACATTCAGTACTTC. This sequence encodes CASSQTGTFENIQYF.

The chain combines TRBV5-1 with TRBJ1-1; D is ambiguous. Germline assignment: CDR1 SGHRS and CDR2 YFSETQ. Trimming shortened V by 5 bases and J by 7 bases, and 15 bases separated the two germline ends. This CDR3 comprises 13 residues. The CDR3 bases are TGCGCCAGCAGTCCCCACTCCGGCAGTGAAGCTTTCTTT. Its protein is CASSPHSGSEAFF.

The chain couples TRBV5-4 to TRBJ2-5; maybe TRBD1 (6 bases). There are 13 residues in the CDR3. From germline, CDR1 is SGHNT and CDR2 YYREEE (reference sequence). Trimming removed 5 bases at V and 5 bases at J, with 13 bases between. CDR3 DNA sequence: TGTGCCAGCAGACTCCAGGGGTTGGAGACCCAGTACTTC. Translation: CASRLQGLETQYF. Using reference TRBV5-4 and TRBJ2-5 for the parts outside the CDR3, the full variable domain is ETGVTQSPTHLIKTRGQQVTLRCSSQSGHNTVSWYQQALGQGPQFIFQYYREEENGRGNFPPRFSGLQFPNYSSELNVNALELDDSALYLCASRLQGLETQYFGPGTRLLVL.

This clonotype was seen at least ten times. The chain recombines TRBV29-1 with TRBJ2-1; D gene ambiguous. From germline, CDR1 is SQVTM and CDR2 ANQGSEA. Trimming cost V 0 bases and J 8 bases, with 11 bases left between them. The CDR3 is made up of 13 amino acids. CDR3 in DNA: TGCAGCGTTGAAGATGAGTACGAAGATGAGCAGTTCTTC. Translation gives CSVEDEYEDEQFF.

This clonotype appeared a few times. This sequence joins TRBV2 and TRBJ1-2; 7 bases map to TRBD1. V trimming: 3 bases; J trimming: 0 bases; junction bases outside the gene matches: 7. Germline values: CDR1 SNHLY, CDR2 FYNNEI. CDR3 length equals 16 residues. The chain's CDR3 is CASSDGGGQANYGYTF. The CDR3 bases are TGTGCCAGCAGTGACGGGGGCGGACAGGCTAACTATGGCTACACCTTC.

Many counts were recorded for this clonotype. This rearrangement joins TRBV4-1 to TRBJ2-5, with D maybe TRBD2 (6 bases). The germline V gene encodes CDR1 MGHRA and CDR2 YSYEKL. V was cut by 4 bases and J by 2 bases, with 14 bases left in between. The CDR3 spans 15 residues. The CDR3 DNA sequence: TGCGCCAGCAGCCGGGACCACGGGACTCAAGAGACCCAGTACTTC. This translates into CASSRDHGTQETQYF.

This chain links TRBV6-2 or TRBV6-3 with TRBJ2-2; D ambiguous. Germline CDR1 MNHEY, CDR2 SVGEGT. Deletions cut 7 bases from V and 8 bases from J, with 26 bases between. The CDR3 spans 17 residues. Written as DNA, the CDR3 is TGTGCCAGCACCCGATCTTTGGCCCGAAGTCGGGCTGGGGAGCTGTTTTTT. This sequence encodes CASTRSLARSRAGELFF.

The table lists this clonotype with many counts. The DNA of the CDR3 is TGCAGTGCTAAGGGGAGGGGCACCGGGGAGCTGTTTTTT. This codes for CSAKGRGTGELFF. The J gene is TRBJ2-2, the V gene TRBV20-1; 7 nucleotides agree with TRBD2. V shed 4 bases, J shed 4 bases, and the junction held 3 bases outside the gene matches. Germline assignment: CDR1 DFQATT and CDR2 SNEGSKA (reference sequence). This CDR3 spans 13 amino acids.